This T cell receptor (beta chain) comes out of a study of T-cell memory formation after mild COVID-19. With constant-segment primers, 5'RACE yielded cDNA libraries of TCR alpha and TCR beta that carried sample barcodes and UMIs. TCRdb redid the calling of the 5' RACE reads with MiXCR, one entry per CDR3 protein. The data hold under 400,000 distinct CDR3 sequences, with under 25% observed a single time. Germline assignment: CDR1 SQVTM and CDR2 ANQGSEA. The CDR3 is made up of 15 amino acids. The ends lost 4 bases at V and 6 bases at J; junction bases unmatched: 11. The sample consisted of PBMCs or a T cell subset sorted from them (not recorded which). This receptor was taken from an adult woman who had mild COVID-19 (a few samples of this study predate the infection). Cell type and time point are not known. This chain connects TRBV29-1 to TRBJ2-1; TRBD2 agrees at 8 bases. The CDR3 DNA sequence: TGCAGCGTTGCCCCCCTCGCGGGAGGTCTCAATGAGCAGTTCTTC. This translates into CSVAPLAGGLNEQFF.